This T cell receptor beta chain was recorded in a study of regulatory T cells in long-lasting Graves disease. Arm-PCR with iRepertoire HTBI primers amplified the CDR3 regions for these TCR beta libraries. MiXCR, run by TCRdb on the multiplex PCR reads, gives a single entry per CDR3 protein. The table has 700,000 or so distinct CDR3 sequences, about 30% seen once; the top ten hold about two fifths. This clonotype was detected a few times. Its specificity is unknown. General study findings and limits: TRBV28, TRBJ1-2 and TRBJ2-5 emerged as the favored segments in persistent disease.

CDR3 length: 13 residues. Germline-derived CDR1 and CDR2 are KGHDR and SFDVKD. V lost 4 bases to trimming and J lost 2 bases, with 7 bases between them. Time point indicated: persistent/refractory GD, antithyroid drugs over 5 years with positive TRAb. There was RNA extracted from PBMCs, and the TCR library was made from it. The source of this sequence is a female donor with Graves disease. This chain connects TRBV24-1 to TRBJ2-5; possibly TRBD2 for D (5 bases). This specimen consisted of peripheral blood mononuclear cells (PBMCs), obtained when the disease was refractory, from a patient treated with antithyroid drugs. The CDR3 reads CATSDGEQETQYF. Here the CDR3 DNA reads TGTGCCACCAGTGACGGGGAGCAAGAGACCCAGTACTTC.